This T cell receptor beta chain came from a study of T cell repertoires in cytomegalovirus infection. Across the study: CMV infection together with matching HLA type was indicated by public TCR beta signatures. Whole-study results and caveats: Across the ex vivo response, the dominant clonotypes were HLA-C-restricted CMV-specific TCR beta clonotypes. Cumulative frequency (of public TCR beta family members) identified carriers of CMV plus the relevant HLA.

TCRdb reprocessed the reads via MiXCR and lists one record per CDR3 protein. The table has 85,000 to 130,000 distinct CDR3 sequences, about a quarter seen once. V lost 0 bases and J lost 0, with 11 bases in between. CDR3 length equals 17 residues. Per germline, CDR1 KGHSH and CDR2 LQKENI. A few counts support this clonotype. The antigen is not known. Sequencing was performed on CD8+ T cells from PBMCs. The chain uses TRBV18 and TRBJ1-4; a weak D match, TRBD1 (5 bases). The clonotype originates from a human donor in good health (CMV status not recorded). Some clones in this sample may be carry-over from other donors' samples. The CDR3 nucleotides read TGTGCCAGCTCACCACCGAATCGGGGGGCAACTAATGAAAAACTGTTTTTT. As protein: CASSPPNRGATNEKLFF.